The next 22 T cell receptor beta chains were all read from a single sample in a study of OX40 agonist ivuxolimab in advanced cancers. The method was immunoSEQ multiplex PCR; TCRdb's version includes in-frame clones alone and lacks a portion of them. The data hold some 77,000 clones, with roughly 91% observed a single time. The sequencing used CD4+ or CD8+ T cells sorted from blood, collected in a trial of the OX40 agonist ivuxolimab. These receptor sequences come from an adult with an advanced solid tumor such as melanoma, head and neck, liver or kidney cancer.

The CDR3 DNA is TGTGCCAGCAGTATTTTCCCGTCGGTTTCCTACGAGCAGTACTTC. Translation: CASSIFPSVSYEQYF. This chain uses TRBV28 with TRBJ2-7; D remains ambiguous. CDR3 length: 15 amino acids. Germline V gene lookup returns CDR1 MDHEN and CDR2 SYDVKM. Deletions cut 5 bases from V and 1 base from J, with 15 bases between.

The chain employs TRBV7-7 and TRBJ2-5, with TRBD1 identical over 11 bases. The CDR3 is 14 residues long. After removal of 5 bases from V and 5 bases from J, the junction contained 4 bases not matched to a gene. Germline CDR1 reads SSHAT; CDR2 reads FNYEAQ (reference sequence). CDR3 amino acids: CASSQGQGAETQYF. In DNA, the CDR3 is TGTGCCAGCAGCCAAGGACAGGGGGCCGAGACCCAGTACTTC.

This chain links TRBV5-4 with TRBJ2-3, with 9 nucleotides matching TRBD2. Trimming cost V 5 bases and J 2 bases; bases outside gene matches: 9. Germline V gene lookup returns CDR1 SGHNT and CDR2 YYREEE (reference sequence). This CDR3 has 16 residues. CDR3 bases: TGTGCCAGCAGAAGTAATAGCGGGGGAGACACAGATACGCAGTATTTT. It encodes CASRSNSGGDTDTQYF.

This clone was seen more than once but under ten times. The chain links TRBV7-6 to TRBJ1-5; D may be TRBD1 (6 bases). Trimming removed 0 bases at V and 6 bases at J, with 15 bases between. The CDR3 spans 16 residues. Germline loops: CDR1 SGHVS, CDR2 FNYEAQ. CDR3 in amino acids: CASSLAGGAGVQPQHF. DNA for the CDR3: TGTGCCAGCAGCTTAGCCGGCGGGGCAGGGGTTCAGCCCCAGCATTTT.

The J gene is TRBJ1-3, the V gene TRBV4-3; 7 nucleotides align to TRBD1. V trimming: 1 base; J trimming: 3 bases; junction bases outside the gene matches: 6. CDR1 LGHNA and CDR2 YSLEER come from the germline V gene. The CDR3 runs to 16 residues. In DNA, the CDR3 is TGCGCCAGCAGCCAAGTTGGAGGGGGCTTTGGAAACACCATATATTTT. Residues: CASSQVGGGFGNTIYF.

The gene calls are TRBV6-1 and TRBJ1-2; D gene uncertain. The CDR3 extends over 13 amino acids. The V and J ends lost 3 bases and 10 bases respectively, with 15 bases between them. Looked up from germline, CDR1 is MNHNS and CDR2 is SASEGT. Written as DNA, the CDR3 is TGTGCCAGCAGTGAGGGCTTTGAGGGTGACTACACCTTC. Translated: CASSEGFEGDYTF.

The chain uses TRBV6-1 and TRBJ2-1, with a weak D call TRBD2 (5 bases). The CDR3 loop spans 18 amino acids. V lost 3 bases, J lost 4 bases, and 22 bases lay in between. Germline CDR1 and CDR2: MNHNS and SASEGT. The DNA of the CDR3 is TGTGCCAGCAGTGACAAGGCGGTAGGCGGGCGGAGATACAATGAGCAGTTCTTC. This gives the protein CASSDKAVGGRRYNEQFF.

The chain carries TRBV10-1 and TRBJ2-2; TRBD2 is a possible D gene (6 bases). CDR1 and CDR2 from the germline V gene are WNHNN and SYGVQD (reference sequence). The CDR3 length is 13 residues. The ends were cut back, 6 bases at V and 7 bases at J, with 12 bases in the middle. The CDR3 nucleotides are TGCGCCAGCAGCCGGGAGATCAGCGGGGAGCTGTTTTTT. Residues: CASSREISGELFF.

The chain carries TRBV5-1 and TRBJ2-1, with D perhaps matching TRBD1 or TRBD2 (6 bases each). The CDR3 length is 15 residues. Trimming shortened V by 5 bases and J by 8 bases, and 20 bases separated the two germline ends. Germline V CDR1 and CDR2: SGHRS, YFSETQ. The CDR3 bases are TGCGCCAGCAGAAAGGGGGGACATTATGAGCATGAGCAGTTCTTC. Encoded protein: CASRKGGHYEHEQFF.

The V call is TRBV19, the J call TRBJ2-2; the D gene is possibly TRBD2 (5 bases). Trimming shortened V by 10 bases and J by 5 bases, and 20 bases separated the two germline ends. The V gene's germline CDR1 is LNHDA and CDR2 SQIVND (reference sequence). CDR3 length: 15 amino acids. The CDR3: CATSLRRAATGELFF. The CDR3 DNA sequence: TGTGCCACCTCTTTGCGGCGGGCCGCGACCGGGGAGCTGTTTTTT. Drawing the rest from reference TRBV19 and TRBJ2-2, the complete variable domain is DGGITQSPKYLFRKEGQNVTLSCEQNLNHDAMYWYRQDPGQGLRLIYYSQIVNDFQKGDIAEGYSVSREKKESFPLTVTSAQKNPTAFYLCATSLRRAATGELFFGEGSRLTVL.

This chain connects TRBV27 to TRBJ2-3; 13 positions match TRBD2. This CDR3 has 19 residues. V lost 6 bases and J lost 2; bases outside the gene matches: 14. Per the germline V gene, CDR1 is MNHEY and CDR2 is SMNVEV (reference sequence). The CDR3 here is CASSHYPGTSGALTDTQYF. Here the CDR3 DNA reads TGTGCCAGCAGCCATTATCCCGGGACTAGCGGGGCTCTCACAGATACGCAGTATTTT.

This clone turned up a few times. The chain's CDR3 is CASRLQGNTEAFF. Here the CDR3 DNA reads TGTGCCAGCAGACTACAGGGTAACACTGAAGCTTTCTTT. V is TRBV28 and J is TRBJ1-1; possibly TRBD1 for D (6 bases). Trimming stripped 6 bases from V and 2 bases from J, with 10 bases between. The CDR3 has 13 residues. CDR1 is MDHEN and CDR2 is SYDVKM in the germline V gene.

This rearrangement joins TRBV28 to TRBJ1-1; TRBD1 matches at 7 bases. The junction had 5 bases not matched to a gene; V was cut back by 4 bases and J by 0 bases. CDR1 and CDR2 (germline): MDHEN, SYDVKM. The CDR3 totals 15 residues. The CDR3 nucleotides are TGTGCCAGCAGTTCCCAGGGGGGCCTGAACACTGAAGCTTTCTTT. Translating gives CASSSQGGLNTEAFF.

This chain links TRBV6-5 with TRBJ1-1; 10 bases map to TRBD1. Germline CDR1 and CDR2: MNHEY and SVGAGI. The V and J ends lost 4 bases and 2 bases, in that order; junction bases with no gene match: 4. This CDR3 has 15 residues. The chain's CDR3 is CASSSRTGGNTEAFF. The CDR3 nucleotides are TGTGCCAGCAGTTCCCGGACAGGGGGTAACACTGAAGCTTTCTTT.

The sample holds a few counts of this clone. The chain uses TRBV7-6 and TRBJ1-6, with 8 bases identical to TRBD1. The germline CDR1 and CDR2 sequences are SGHVS and FNYEAQ. The CDR3 totals 16 residues. The V and J ends lost 1 base and 3 bases, in that order; junction bases with no gene match: 2. The CDR3 DNA follows: TGTGCCAGCAGCTTAGGTGGGACAGGCTATAATTCACCCCTCCACTTT. Its translation is CASSLGGTGYNSPLHF.

The rearrangement joins TRBV5-1 to TRBJ1-1; the D is unclear. CDR1 and CDR2 (germline): SGHRS, YFSETQ. The CDR3 sequence is 13 residues long. Trimming removed 0 bases at V and 5 bases at J, with 8 bases between. CDR3 residues: CASSLEVETEAFF. The CDR3 nucleotides read TGCGCCAGCAGCTTGGAGGTAGAAACTGAAGCTTTCTTT.

The V and J genes are TRBV30 and TRBJ1-1; weak D call: TRBD1 (6 bases). This CDR3 contains 13 residues. The V and J ends lost 5 bases and 3 bases respectively, with 13 bases between them. The germline V gene has CDR1 GTSNPN and CDR2 SVGIG (reference sequence). CDR3 sequence reads: CAWRGGGHTEAFF. In nucleotides, the CDR3 is TGTGCCTGGCGTGGGGGGGGGCACACTGAAGCTTTCTTT.

The chain joins TRBV5-1 to TRBJ2-7; 7 bases fit TRBD1. The germline gives CDR1 SGHRS, CDR2 YFSETQ. The CDR3 is 15 amino acids. Trimming cost V 0 bases and J 6 bases; bases outside gene matches: 9. The CDR3 bases are TGCGCCAGCAGCTTGGCCTTCGGACAGGCAGGCGAGCAGTACTTC. The encoded protein is CASSLAFGQAGEQYF.

This clone was seen a handful of times. V usage is TRBV28 and J usage is TRBJ1-2; D remains unclear. CDR3 length equals 11 residues. Looked up from germline, CDR1 is MDHEN and CDR2 is SYDVKM. V was clipped by 6 bases and J by 5 bases, with 7 bases between them. The CDR3 is CASSRRYGYTF. The CDR3 DNA reads as TGTGCCAGCAGCCGGAGATATGGCTACACCTTC.

The V gene is TRBV6-1, the J gene TRBJ2-7; TRBD2 matches 7 bases. The CDR3 is 15 amino acids. V was clipped by 6 bases and J by 0 bases; unmatched bases: 8. Germline V gives CDR1 MNHNS, CDR2 SASEGT. Written as DNA, the CDR3 is TGTGCCAGCAGCCCCTGGGGGGGAATCTCCTACGAGCAGTACTTC. Translated: CASSPWGGISYEQYF.

V usage is TRBV25-1 and J usage is TRBJ2-3, with TRBD1 matching 8 bases. Trimming at V came to 1 base and at J to 6 bases, leaving 6 bases not matched to a gene. The CDR3 totals 15 residues. The germline CDR1 and CDR2 sequences are MGHDK and SYGVNS. This CDR3 is CASSESAGGRDTQYF. CDR3 bases: TGTGCCAGCAGTGAATCGGCAGGGGGCCGGGATACGCAGTATTTT.

The chain links TRBV6-4 to TRBJ1-2; TRBD1 matches 11 bases. Germline V gene data show CDR1 as MRHNA and CDR2 as SNTAGT. CDR3 length: 14 residues. Trimming took 6 bases from V and 3 from J; bases not matched to a gene: 3. The CDR3 loop reads CASSPGQGDYGYTF. CDR3 nucleotide sequence: TGTGCCAGCAGCCCGGGACAGGGGGACTATGGCTACACCTTC.